The table lists the clone carrying this T cell receptor beta chain with many counts. The data belong to a study of T cells after yellow fever vaccination. Each CDR3 protein is one row after TCRdb ran MiXCR on the 5' RACE reads. The data show 50,000 to 75,000 distinct CDR3 sequences, about 5.6% seen once. The CDR3 runs 14 residues. Trimming removed 1 base from V and 3 bases from J; junction bases left unmatched: 5. From germline, CDR1 is SQVTM and CDR2 ANQGSEA. Specimen: PBMCs, either bulk or a sorted T-cell subset (CD4+, CD8+, memory, or dextramer-sorted; not recorded which), collected on the day of the yellow fever booster vaccination. The sequence came from a man between 18 and 29 years old who received the YFV17D yellow fever vaccine. The chain is built from TRBV29-1 and TRBJ2-7, with 8 bases matching TRBD2. The CDR3 DNA sequence: TGCAGCGTTGAAGGCCCAGCGGGGGACTACGAGCAGTACTTC. Translating it yields CSVEGPAGDYEQYF.